The sequence of this TCR beta chain was determined in a study of cytotoxic CD8 clonotypes in ibrutinib-treated CLL. Study as a whole: Sample averages reached 255,043 productive templates and roughly 96,000 productive rearrangements.

Of note for this clone: The target antigen is unknown.

Study results and caveats: For progressing versus sustained-remission patients, sampling times were not the same. Private clonotypes, not public ones, expanded at ibrutinib response.

With sequencing, the targeted depth ranged from 1 in 200,000 to 1 in 1 million T cells. The assay was immunoSEQ multiplex PCR, and TCRdb's table has in-frame clones only and misses some. This repertoire shows approximately 340,000 clones, about 61% found once; its top ten account for about 5.9%. The sample consisted of PBMCs, taken after 36 months of ibrutinib treatment. The receptor was derived from a human donor with chronic lymphocytic leukemia.

CDR3 nucleotides: TGTGCCAGTAGTATAGCCCAGGGGCGGAACGGCTACACCTTC. The encoded protein is CASSIAQGRNGYTF. V is TRBV19 and J is TRBJ1-2; TRBD1 is a possible D gene (6 bases). Germline V gene sequence: CDR1 LNHDA, CDR2 SQIVND (reference sequence). This CDR3 contains 14 residues. The V and J ends lost 1 base and 8 bases respectively, with 14 bases between them.